The source of this T cell receptor (beta chain) is a study of cytomegalovirus exposure and HLA in healthy donors. The CDR3 has 17 amino acids. V dropped 8 bases and J dropped 0 bases, with 22 bases sitting between them. Germline-derived CDR1 and CDR2 are SNHLY and FYNNEI. Study results and limitations: Across donors, most TCRs were seen rarely, yet some public ones were widespread.

It was with 60 Vbeta and 13 Jbeta primers that the PCR ran. The method was immunoSEQ multiplex PCR; TCRdb's version includes in-frame clones alone and lacks a portion of them. The sample contains some 110,000 clones, under 85% of which appear only once. For this clone: Its antigen remains unidentified.

This clonotype was obtained from a young man in good health and CMV-seronegative. Sequenced: PBMCs. This chain uses TRBV2 with TRBJ1-1; no clear D. The CDR3: CASLPGEGFPMNTEAFF. The CDR3 DNA reads as TGTGCCAGCCTACCTGGGGAGGGCTTTCCTATGAACACTGAAGCTTTCTTT.